Listed below are T cell receptor beta chains from one sample, sequenced in a study of graft-versus-host responses after intestinal transplantation. Antigens for these TCRs are unknown. Produced via immunoSEQ multiplex PCR; TCRdb's table is partial and in-frame only. The table records 130,000 or so clones, around nine tenths of them present only once. The sample here was unstimulated CD4+ T cells sorted from spleen or lymph node cells, taken before intestinal transplant. The receptors here all came from a human donor who received an intestinal transplant. The CDR3 runs from the conserved cysteine through the conserved F or W. The D gene is left open where the match is weak. The size entry is marked missing in some rows and otherwise reads once, few, many or a size class.

J: TRBJ2-7; D: NA; size: NA; V: TRBV4-1; DNA: TGCGCCAGCAGCCAAGATGGCGGACTAAAGCAGTACTTC; CDR3: CASSQDGGLKQYF
J: TRBJ1-1; D: TRBD1; size: NA; V: TRBV5-4; DNA: TGTGCCAGCAGCCCTAATCCGGGACAGGCGAACACTGAAGCTTTCTTT; CDR3: CASSPNPGQANTEAFF
J: TRBJ2-1; D: NA; size: NA; V: TRBV2; DNA: TGTGCCAGCAGTGAACGCCTATCGGGTCCGTTCTTC; CDR3: CASSERLSGPFF
J: TRBJ2-5; D: TRBD2; size: NA; V: TRBV7-8; DNA: TGTGCCAGCAGCACTACTAGCGGGGTCTACCAAGAGACCCAGTACTTC; CDR3: CASSTTSGVYQETQYF
J: TRBJ1-6; D: NA; size: NA; V: TRBV19; DNA: TGTGCCAGTACCCGACAGGCGAGCTCCTATAATTCACCCCTCCACTTT; CDR3: CASTRQASSYNSPLHF
J: TRBJ2-7; D: TRBD1; size: NA; V: TRBV6-5; DNA: TGTGCCAGCAGGAGGACAGGAGCCTACGAGCAGTACTTC; CDR3: CASRRTGAYEQYF
J: TRBJ2-6; D: NA; size: NA; V: TRBV25-1; DNA: TGTGCCAGCAGTGACAGGGCCGCGGCTGGGGCCAACGTCCTGACTTTC; CDR3: CASSDRAAAGANVLTF
J: TRBJ2-2; D: NA; size: NA; V: TRBV10-3; DNA: TGTGCCATCACCTCGAATGAAAACACCGGGGAGCTGTTTTTT; CDR3: CAITSNENTGELFF
J: TRBJ2-1; D: TRBD2; size: NA; V: TRBV7-9; DNA: TGTGCCAGCAGCTTACTAGCGGGGGGGATTTTCAATGAGCAGTTCTTC; CDR3: CASSLLAGGIFNEQFF
J: TRBJ2-7; D: TRBD1; size: NA; V: TRBV18; DNA: TGTGCCAGCTCACCCACAGGGGTCCCCTCCTACGAGCAGTACTTC; CDR3: CASSPTGVPSYEQYF
J: TRBJ1-1; D: NA; size: once; V: TRBV4-1; DNA: TGCGCCAGCAGCCAAGGGAGCTATTCGTGGGAGGACACTGAAGCTTTCTTT; CDR3: CASSQGSYSWEDTEAFF
J: TRBJ1-5; D: NA; size: NA; V: TRBV2; DNA: TGTGCCAGCACTTCCCAGGGAGGTCAGCCCCAGCATTTT; CDR3: CASTSQGGQPQHF
J: TRBJ1-1; D: TRBD1; size: NA; V: TRBV19; DNA: TGTGCCAGTAGATATAGACTCGGGACAGGCTTGAACACTGAAGCTTTCTTT; CDR3: CASRYRLGTGLNTEAFF
J: TRBJ2-1; D: TRBD2; size: NA; V: TRBV7-2; DNA: TGTGCCAGCAGCCCGCGGATGGCGGGGGGCCGGGATGAGCAGTTCTTC; CDR3: CASSPRMAGGRDEQFF
J: TRBJ2-1; D: TRBD2; size: once; V: TRBV5-1; DNA: TGCGCCAGCAGCTTGGCCGGCGGGCGGGGGGAGCAGTTCTTC; CDR3: CASSLAGGRGEQFF
J: TRBJ2-1; D: NA; size: NA; V: TRBV4-1; DNA: TGCGCCAGCAGCCAACCGGGGACGTCCAATGAGCAGTTCTTC; CDR3: CASSQPGTSNEQFF
J: TRBJ1-6; D: NA; size: NA; V: TRBV6-1; DNA: TGTGCCAGCAGCCTCGCGGTAAACTATAATTCACCCCTCCACTTT; CDR3: CASSLAVNYNSPLHF
J: TRBJ1-3; D: NA; size: NA; V: TRBV5-8; DNA: TGTGCCAGCAGCCCCCGGACTCACGGAAACACCATATATTTT; CDR3: CASSPRTHGNTIYF
J: TRBJ2-7; D: TRBD1; size: NA; V: TRBV18; DNA: TGTGCCAGCTCACCCACGACAGGGGCCTACGAGCAGTACTTC; CDR3: CASSPTTGAYEQYF
J: TRBJ1-1; D: NA; size: NA; V: TRBV18; DNA: TGTGCCAGCTCACCCAGGCTGAGCGGTACTGAAGCTTTCTTT; CDR3: CASSPRLSGTEAFF
J: TRBJ1-1; D: NA; size: NA; V: TRBV7-8; DNA: TGTGCCAGCAGCTTAAATCAGGGGCGCGACACTGAAGCTTTCTTT; CDR3: CASSLNQGRDTEAFF
J: TRBJ2-3; D: NA; size: once; V: TRBV5-1; DNA: TGCGCCAGCAGAGGCCGAGTCCCTCGCGGCACAGATACGCAGTATTTT; CDR3: CASRGRVPRGTDTQYF
J: TRBJ2-4; D: NA; size: once; V: TRBV30; DNA: TGTGCCTGGAGTGGAATTCAACGCCTAGCCAAAAACATTCAGTACTTC; CDR3: CAWSGIQRLAKNIQYF
J: TRBJ1-6; D: NA; size: NA; V: TRBV6-1; DNA: TGTGCCAGCAGTGAACAGGGTTTTAATTCACCCCTCCACTTT; CDR3: CASSEQGFNSPLHF
J: TRBJ1-2; D: NA; size: NA; V: TRBV2; DNA: TGTGCCAGCAAAGGGGAAAGCTATGGCTACACCTTC; CDR3: CASKGESYGYTF
J: TRBJ2-5; D: NA; size: NA; V: TRBV27; DNA: TGTGCCAGCAGTTTATTAGAGGGAGAGACCCAGTACTTC; CDR3: CASSLLEGETQYF
J: TRBJ1-3; D: NA; size: NA; V: TRBV2; DNA: TGTGCCAGCGCCATTTCCTCTGGAAACACCATATATTTT; CDR3: CASAISSGNTIYF
J: TRBJ2-5; D: NA; size: NA; V: TRBV19; DNA: TGTGCCAGTAGCTGGGGGCTGCAAGAGACCCAGTACTTC; CDR3: CASSWGLQETQYF
J: TRBJ2-3; D: TRBD2; size: NA; V: TRBV6-5; DNA: TGTGCCAGCAGTTCAGCGGGGGGGACAGATACGCAGTATTTT; CDR3: CASSSAGGTDTQYF
J: TRBJ1-3; D: NA; size: NA; V: TRBV4-1; DNA: TGCGCCAGCAGCCAAGACCCCGGCGGGCGGGGAGGGTCTGGAAACACCATATATTTT; CDR3: CASSQDPGGRGGSGNTIYF
J: TRBJ2-7; D: TRBD1; size: NA; V: TRBV2; DNA: TGTGCCAGCAGTTTCCGGGACAGGGGCCCCGAGCAGTACTTC; CDR3: CASSFRDRGPEQYF
J: TRBJ1-4; D: NA; size: NA; V: TRBV6-5; DNA: TGTGCCAGCAGTTACTACCGGACACGGGCTAATGAAAAACTGTTTTTT; CDR3: CASSYYRTRANEKLFF
J: TRBJ2-7; D: NA; size: NA; V: TRBV5-1; DNA: TGCGCCAGCAGCTTGTTTACCTACGAGCAGTACTTC; CDR3: CASSLFTYEQYF
J: TRBJ1-2; D: NA; size: NA; V: TRBV19; DNA: TGTGCCAGTAGTCCAACCCTGGACGTTAACTATGGCTACACCTTC; CDR3: CASSPTLDVNYGYTF
J: TRBJ2-5; D: NA; size: NA; V: TRBV11-3; DNA: TGTGCCAGCAGCTTAGTTGGGGAGACCCAGTACTTC; CDR3: CASSLVGETQYF
J: TRBJ1-2; D: TRBD1; size: NA; V: TRBV7-9; DNA: TGTGCCAGCAGCAAACAGGGGGGAGGGCCCTATGGCTACACCTTC; CDR3: CASSKQGGGPYGYTF